Each of the 29 T cell receptor beta chains below was sequenced from the same sample in a study of OX40 agonist ivuxolimab in advanced cancers. Profiled with immunoSEQ multiplex PCR; TCRdb holds only in-frame clones, not every one. The data hold roughly 65,000 clones, with around 88% observed a single time. The sample was CD4+ or CD8+ T cells sorted from blood, taken in a trial of the OX40 agonist ivuxolimab. The receptors stem from an adult with an advanced solid tumor such as melanoma, head and neck, liver or kidney cancer.

The chain recombines TRBV15 with TRBJ2-2; D possibly corresponds to TRBD1 (5 bases). The ends were cut back, 0 bases at V and 4 bases at J, with 12 bases in the middle. Germline values: CDR1 LNHNV, CDR2 YYDKDF (reference sequence). The CDR3 consists of 16 residues. In DNA, the CDR3 is TGTGCCACCAGCAGAGATGCCAGGGCAGTCACCGGGGAGCTGTTTTTT. The encoded protein is CATSRDARAVTGELFF.

The rearrangement joins TRBV28 to TRBJ1-2; D gene uncertain. Germline lookup yields CDR1 MDHEN and CDR2 SYDVKM. Trimming left V 6 bases short and J 7 bases short, with 15 bases between. The CDR3 is 13 amino acids. The CDR3 sequence: CASSLDRLGGYTF. The CDR3, as DNA: TGTGCCAGCAGCCTAGACCGACTAGGTGGCTACACCTTC.

This clone was detected only once. The rearrangement uses TRBV5-4 and TRBJ2-7; possibly TRBD1 for D (6 bases). Trimming removed 4 bases from V and 6 bases from J, with 23 bases in between. The germline CDR1 and CDR2 sequences are SGHNT and YYREEE (reference sequence). There are 16 residues in the CDR3. CDR3: CASSQDGNRVDSEQYF. The CDR3 DNA reads TGTGCCAGCAGCCAAGATGGGAACAGGGTAGATTCCGAGCAGTACTTC.

This chain joins TRBV6-1 and TRBJ1-6; 9 positions agree with TRBD1. Losses at the gene ends were 9 bases for V and 5 bases for J; bases not matched to a gene: 2. CDR1 and CDR2 from the germline V gene are MNHNS and SASEGT. CDR3 size: 13 residues. In DNA form, the CDR3 reads TGTGCCAGTTGGGACAGGGATAATTCACCCCTCCACTTT. As protein: CASWDRDNSPLHF.

This clone was seen a few times. The J gene is TRBJ2-6, the V gene TRBV9; a weak D match, TRBD1 (5 bases). With 0 bases removed from V and 2 bases from J, the gap between germline ends came to 9 bases. Germline V lookup: CDR1 SGDLS, CDR2 YYNGEE. CDR3 size: 16 residues. CDR3 amino acids: CASSVDRPTGANVLTF. The CDR3 DNA reads TGTGCCAGCAGCGTAGACAGGCCAACTGGGGCCAACGTCCTGACTTTC.

The chain joins TRBV5-8 to TRBJ2-3; 11 positions match TRBD2. The germline CDR1 and CDR2 sequences are SGHTS and YDEGEE. CDR3 length: 17 residues. Germline trimming cut 0 bases from V and 3 bases from J; bases unmatched to any gene: 6. This CDR3 is CASSLGTSGFLTDTQYF. The DNA of the CDR3 is TGTGCCAGCAGCTTGGGGACTAGCGGGTTCTTGACAGATACGCAGTATTTT.

The chain carries TRBV15 and TRBJ1-1; D call uncertain. The CDR3 is 13 amino acids. Germline V gene data show CDR1 as LNHNV and CDR2 as YYDKDF (reference sequence). Trimming took 5 bases from V and 0 from J, leaving 7 bases between them. The CDR3 loop is CATSQGLNTEAFF. The CDR3 nucleotides read TGTGCCACCAGCCAAGGGTTGAACACTGAAGCTTTCTTT.

This clone was observed a handful of times. The rearrangement joins TRBV7-2 to TRBJ1-5, with 7 bases that match TRBD1. Germline values: CDR1 SGHTA, CDR2 FQGNSA. This CDR3 region has 15 residues. Unmatched junction bases numbered 0, after V lost 0 bases and J lost 1 base. This CDR3 reads CASSLAGQSNQPQHF. The CDR3 nucleotides are TGTGCCAGCAGCTTAGCGGGACAGAGCAATCAGCCCCAGCATTTT.

This rearrangement joins TRBV11-2 to TRBJ2-2, with D maybe TRBD2 (5 bases). The V end was cut by 1 base, the J end by 7 bases, with 7 bases between. Germline CDR1 is SGHAT and CDR2 is FQNNGV. The CDR3 spans 13 residues. For the CDR3, the DNA is TGTGCCAGCAGCTTAGTAGGAGGCGGGGAGCTGTTTTTT. It encodes CASSLVGGGELFF.

This clone was detected once. The CDR3 bases are TGCGCCAGCAGCGTGGAGAGGGGGTACCACGAGCAGTACTTC. Its protein is CASSVERGYHEQYF. The V call is TRBV5-1, the J call TRBJ2-7; D is possibly TRBD1 (6 bases). V gave up 4 bases and J gave up 5 bases, with 16 bases separating them. The germline V gene encodes CDR1 SGHRS and CDR2 YFSETQ. The CDR3 loop spans 14 amino acids. Filled out from reference TRBV5-1 and TRBJ2-7, the complete variable domain reads KAGVTQTPRYLIKTRGQQVTLSCSPISGHRSVSWYQQTPGQGLQFLFEYFSETQRNKGNFPGRFSGRQFSNSRSEMNVSTLELGDSALYLCASSVERGYHEQYFGPGTRLTVT.

This chain connects TRBV30 to TRBJ2-5; D not certain. CDR1 GTSNPN and CDR2 SVGIG come from the germline V gene (reference sequence). This CDR3 is 11 amino acids long. Trimming took off 4 bases at V and 9 bases at J, with 12 bases between the two ends. The DNA for the CDR3 is TGTGCCTGGAAGGTCGAGTCAGCCCAGTACTTC. This encodes CAWKVESAQYF.

The gene calls are TRBV7-8 and TRBJ1-4; D might be TRBD1 (5 bases). Germline assignment: CDR1 SGHVS and CDR2 FQNEAQ. CDR3 length equals 15 residues. V lost 5 bases, J lost 8 bases, and 18 bases lay in between. CDR3 in DNA: TGTGCCAGCAGCAAGGACCAGGGAACGGGAGAAAAACTGTTTTTT. Residues: CASSKDQGTGEKLFF.

By proportion, this clone is medium-sized. The V call is TRBV28, the J call TRBJ1-1; tentatively, D is TRBD1 (5 bases). The CDR3 is 18 residues long. V dropped 10 bases and J dropped 0 bases, with 27 bases sitting between them. Germline loops: CDR1 MDHEN, CDR2 SYDVKM. CDR3 nucleotides: TGTGCCACAAACAGAGCCGGGGGGTACACCTACATGAACACTGAAGCTTTCTTT. Translation: CATNRAGGYTYMNTEAFF.

The chain joins TRBV19 to TRBJ2-4; D is perhaps TRBD1 or TRBD2 (5 bases each). CDR1 and CDR2 from the germline V gene are LNHDA and SQIVND (reference sequence). CDR3 length: 20 amino acids. V lost 6 bases and J 1 base, leaving 28 bases between the germline ends. In DNA form, the CDR3 reads TGTGCCAGTAGCAAGAACCAGCTGCCGGGAAGAGGGGACGCCAAAAACATTCAGTACTTC. Protein: CASSKNQLPGRGDAKNIQYF. Based on the CDR3 plus reference TRBV19 and TRBJ2-4, the full variable domain is DGGITQSPKYLFRKEGQNVTLSCEQNLNHDAMYWYRQDPGQGLRLIYYSQIVNDFQKGDIAEGYSVSREKKESFPLTVTSAQKNPTAFYLCASSKNQLPGRGDAKNIQYFGAGTRLSVL.

The rearrangement uses TRBV25-1 and TRBJ1-1; D is possibly TRBD1 (5 bases). The CDR3 consists of 15 residues. CDR1 MGHDK and CDR2 SYGVNS come from the germline V gene. V lost 1 base and J 5 bases, leaving 14 bases between the germline ends. Written as DNA, the CDR3 is TGTGCCAGCAGTGAATCGAGGACACTCAAAACTGAAGCTTTCTTT. Amino acid sequence: CASSESRTLKTEAFF.

The chain combines TRBV5-5 with TRBJ2-5, with 7 bases lining up with TRBD2. The junction had 13 bases not matched to a gene; V was cut back by 0 bases and J by 5 bases. In germline, CDR1 is SGHKS, CDR2 YYEKEE (reference sequence). CDR3 length: 17 residues. The CDR3 sequence: CASSLGFGLDSSETQYF. CDR3 DNA: TGTGCCAGCAGCTTGGGTTTCGGACTAGATTCTTCCGAGACCCAGTACTTC.

This chain uses TRBV28 with TRBJ1-1; 7 bases agree with TRBD1. V gave up 8 bases and J gave up 5 bases; unmatched junction bases: 8. The V gene's germline CDR1 is MDHEN and CDR2 SYDVKM. The CDR3 sequence is 13 residues long. The CDR3 nucleotides are TGTGCCAGCTTTTCAGGGGGGCGGACTGAAGCTTTCTTT. This codes for CASFSGGRTEAFF.

The V and J genes are TRBV7-2 and TRBJ1-1; weak D call: TRBD1 (5 bases). CDR1 and CDR2 (germline): SGHTA, FQGNSA. V lost 1 base, J lost 0 bases, and 18 bases lay in between. This CDR3 has 18 amino acids. The CDR3: CASSLDGRALGMNTEAFF. CDR3 bases: TGTGCCAGCAGCTTAGACGGCAGGGCATTAGGAATGAACACTGAAGCTTTCTTT.

The genes are TRBV6-5 and TRBJ2-7; the D is unclear. The CDR3 loop spans 13 amino acids. The V end was cut by 6 bases, the J end by 0 bases, with 9 bases between. Germline CDR1 and CDR2: MNHEY and SVGAGI. CDR3 loop: CASRISGSYEQYF. For the CDR3, the DNA is TGTGCCAGCAGGATAAGTGGCTCCTACGAGCAGTACTTC.

For the CDR3, the DNA is TGTGCCAGCAGCTTAGGCGGGACAGAACCCTACGAGCAGTACTTC. This gives the protein CASSLGGTEPYEQYF. The V gene is TRBV7-2, the J gene TRBJ2-7; D is perhaps TRBD1 (7 bases). Per germline, CDR1 SGHTA and CDR2 FQGNSA. V gave up 1 base and J gave up 2 bases, with 12 bases separating them. CDR3 length equals 15 residues.

V is TRBV29-1 and J is TRBJ1-5, with 8 bases aligning to TRBD1. Germline-derived CDR1 and CDR2 are SQVTM and ANQGSEA. The CDR3 runs 15 residues. V shed 4 bases and J 5 bases; nucleotides not matched to a gene: 10. CDR3 region: CSVAFGTGEDQPQHF. The CDR3 nucleotides are TGCAGCGTTGCATTTGGGACAGGTGAAGATCAGCCCCAGCATTTT.

The sample holds a few counts of this clone. The V gene is TRBV29-1, the J gene TRBJ1-2; D is possibly TRBD1 (5 bases). There are 13 residues in the CDR3. CDR1 is SQVTM, CDR2 ANQGSEA, per germline. V was trimmed by 7 bases and J by 1 base, leaving 13 bases between them. The CDR3 nucleotides are TGCAGCGCCTCGGGACTTATTAACTATGGCTACACCTTC. Translating gives CSASGLINYGYTF.

This chain connects TRBV6-1 to TRBJ1-4; D gene uncertain. Trimming pared 5 bases from V and 10 bases from J, leaving 8 bases between. This CDR3 contains 11 residues. CDR1 and CDR2 (germline): MNHNS, SASEGT. The CDR3 sequence: CASSYSGKLFF. As DNA, the CDR3 is TGTGCCAGCAGTTATTCGGGAAAACTGTTTTTT.

V and J are TRBV4-3 and TRBJ1-4; TRBD1 agrees at 7 bases. Unmatched junction bases numbered 5, after V lost 4 bases and J lost 6 bases. CDR1 is LGHNA and CDR2 is YSLEER in the germline V gene. CDR3 length: 14 residues. CDR3 bases: TGCGCCAGCAGCCGGGACAGTGCGGATGAAAAACTGTTTTTT. Translation: CASSRDSADEKLFF.

This chain uses TRBV10-3 with TRBJ1-2, with 10 bases identical to TRBD1. J gave up 8 bases and V 6 bases, and 12 bases lay outside the gene matches. The CDR3 covers 15 residues. CDR1 and CDR2 (germline): ENHRY, SYGVKD. CDR3: CAIRPGQGDRMGYTF. CDR3 DNA sequence: TGTGCCATCAGACCTGGACAGGGGGATAGAATGGGCTACACCTTC.

V gene TRBV19 combines with J gene TRBJ1-5, with 9 bases aligning to TRBD1. V shed 5 bases, J shed 5 bases, and the junction held 10 bases outside the gene matches. The CDR3 runs 16 residues. The germline gives CDR1 LNHDA, CDR2 SQIVND (reference sequence). CDR3 amino acids: CASSGTGTGLDQPQHF. CDR3 coding DNA: TGTGCCAGTAGTGGGACCGGGACAGGGCTTGATCAGCCCCAGCATTTT.

The CDR3 loop is CASSLGTTDTQYF. CDR3 coding DNA: TGTGCCAGCTCACTGGGGACCACAGATACGCAGTATTTT. The chain employs TRBV18 and TRBJ2-3, with D perhaps TRBD1 or TRBD2 (5 bases each). With 4 bases removed from V and 2 bases from J, the gap between germline ends came to 7 bases. Germline values: CDR1 KGHSH, CDR2 LQKENI. The CDR3 loop spans 13 amino acids.

The chain uses TRBV6-1 and TRBJ2-7; tentative D call: TRBD2 (6 bases). Germline-derived CDR1 and CDR2 are MNHNS and SASEGT. The CDR3 consists of 13 residues. The germline V and J ends were trimmed by 10 bases and 3 bases, with 16 bases remaining between them. As DNA, the CDR3 is TGTGCCACCCAAACGACTAGTCTCTACGAGCAGTACTTC. As protein: CATQTTSLYEQYF.

In DNA, the CDR3 is TGTGCCAGCTCACCACCGGGGGTGCGCACTGAAGCTTTCTTT. This translates into CASSPPGVRTEAFF. The chain links TRBV18 to TRBJ1-1; tentatively, D is TRBD1 (5 bases). The germline gives CDR1 KGHSH, CDR2 LQKENI. The germline V and J ends were trimmed by 0 bases and 4 bases, with 9 bases remaining between them. There are 14 residues in the CDR3.